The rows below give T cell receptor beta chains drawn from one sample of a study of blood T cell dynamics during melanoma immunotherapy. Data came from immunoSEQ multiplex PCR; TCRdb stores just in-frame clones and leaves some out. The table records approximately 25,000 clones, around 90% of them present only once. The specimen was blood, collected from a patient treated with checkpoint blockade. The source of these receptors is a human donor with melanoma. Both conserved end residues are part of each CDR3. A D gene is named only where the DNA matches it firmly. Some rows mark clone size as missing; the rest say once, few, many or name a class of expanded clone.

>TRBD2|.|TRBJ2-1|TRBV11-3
CASSAGGAGRNEQFF
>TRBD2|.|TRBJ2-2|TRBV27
CASSRRLAGRANTGELFF
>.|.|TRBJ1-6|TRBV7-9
CASSPLQGFDSPLHF
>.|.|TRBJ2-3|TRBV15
CATSRDRTQYF
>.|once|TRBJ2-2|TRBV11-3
CASSLGRWGNKNTGELFF
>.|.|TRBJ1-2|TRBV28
CASTGLLREGYTF
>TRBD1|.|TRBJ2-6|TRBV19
CASSSRGQGGRLSGANVLTF
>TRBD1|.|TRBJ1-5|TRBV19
CASSPQGDGNQPQHF
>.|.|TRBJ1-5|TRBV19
CASSIGRQAQHF
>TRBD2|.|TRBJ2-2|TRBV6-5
CASSYSGGIGELFF
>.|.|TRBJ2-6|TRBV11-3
CASSLGTDSGANVLTF
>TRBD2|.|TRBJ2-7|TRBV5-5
CASSPWLGGVEQYF
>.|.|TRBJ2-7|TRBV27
CASSERAGRNYEQYF
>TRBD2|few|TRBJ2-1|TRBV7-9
CASSLSPGLASGDEQFF
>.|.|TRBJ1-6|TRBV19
CASSIPHSGFGSPLHF
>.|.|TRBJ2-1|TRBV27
CASSSAGRNEQFF
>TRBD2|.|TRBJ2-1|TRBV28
CASRDQTSGSYNEQFF
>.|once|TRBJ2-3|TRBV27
CASSISTDTQYF
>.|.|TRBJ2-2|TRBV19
CASSMGVTNTGELFF
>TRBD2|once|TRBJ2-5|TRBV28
CASSFMWGAGRETQYF
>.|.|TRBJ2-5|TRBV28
CAIRTAGQKETQYF
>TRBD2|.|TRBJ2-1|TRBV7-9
CASSSGLAGVPAYNEQFF
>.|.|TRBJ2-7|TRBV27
CASSLSEGPSYEQYF
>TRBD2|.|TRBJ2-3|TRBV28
CASSFMSGRAPDTQYF
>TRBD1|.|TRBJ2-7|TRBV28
CASSSPRGRSYEQYF
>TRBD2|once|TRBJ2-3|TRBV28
CASKILLAGGTDTQYF
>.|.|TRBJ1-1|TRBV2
CASRKDRSQNTEAFF
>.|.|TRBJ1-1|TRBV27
CASSPWTENTEAFF
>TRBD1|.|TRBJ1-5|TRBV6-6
CATDPDRVSNQPQHF
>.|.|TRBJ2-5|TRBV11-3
CASSLRSQGKETQYF
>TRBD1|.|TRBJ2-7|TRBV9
CASSVRDRGLYEQYF
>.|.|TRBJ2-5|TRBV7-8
CASSLQETQYF
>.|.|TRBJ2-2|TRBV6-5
CASNSRGNTGELFF
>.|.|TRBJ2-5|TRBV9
CASSPRTAVSETQYF
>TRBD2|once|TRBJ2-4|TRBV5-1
CASSLDVSGTGNIQYF
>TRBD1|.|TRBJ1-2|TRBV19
CASSDRALHYGYTF
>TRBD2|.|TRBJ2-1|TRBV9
CASSLLAGAGEQFF
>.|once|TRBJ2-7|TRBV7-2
CASSLDPGGSEEQYF
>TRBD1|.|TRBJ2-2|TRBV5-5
CASSLTQGTTFTNTGELFF
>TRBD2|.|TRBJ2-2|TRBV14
CASSQYSAGMNTGELFF
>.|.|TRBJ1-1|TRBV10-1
CASSESYGNTEAFF
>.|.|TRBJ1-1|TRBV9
CASSVSRANTEAFF